This T cell receptor beta chain was identified in a study of T cell changes during pregnancy in multiple sclerosis. Looked up from germline, CDR1 is GTSNPN and CDR2 is SVGIG (reference sequence). V lost 1 base, J lost 5 bases, and 1 base stayed unmatched. This CDR3 contains 12 residues. Data came from immunoSEQ multiplex PCR; TCRdb stores just in-frame clones and leaves some out. Of fewer than 50,000 clones detected, 90% to 95% appear once; the ten largest clones hold roughly 10%. Sequenced material: CD8+ T cells from peripheral blood mononuclear cells, taken after pregnancy. J is TRBJ1-1 and V is TRBV30; TRBD1 agrees at 7 bases. This TCR was sampled from a female donor with multiple sclerosis, enrolled in a pregnancy study. CDR3: CAWSGQGTEAFF. The CDR3 DNA reads TGTGCCTGGAGTGGACAGGGAACTGAAGCTTTCTTT.